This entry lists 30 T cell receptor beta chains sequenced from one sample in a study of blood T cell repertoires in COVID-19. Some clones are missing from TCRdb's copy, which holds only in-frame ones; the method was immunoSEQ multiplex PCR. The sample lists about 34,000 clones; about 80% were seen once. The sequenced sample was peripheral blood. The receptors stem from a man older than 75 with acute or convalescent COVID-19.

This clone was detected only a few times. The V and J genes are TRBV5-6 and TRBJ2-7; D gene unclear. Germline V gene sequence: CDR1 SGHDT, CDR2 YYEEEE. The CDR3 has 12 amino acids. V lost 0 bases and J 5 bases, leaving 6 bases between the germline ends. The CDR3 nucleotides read TGTGCCAGCAGCTTGGGCTATGACGAGCAGTACTTC. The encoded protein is CASSLGYDEQYF.

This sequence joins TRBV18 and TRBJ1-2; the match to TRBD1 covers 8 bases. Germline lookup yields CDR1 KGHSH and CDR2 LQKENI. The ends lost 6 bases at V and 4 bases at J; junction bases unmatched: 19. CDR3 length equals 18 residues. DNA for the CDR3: TGTGCCAGCTCGGGGACAGGCAAAACTACCTTTGAGGCCTATGGCTACACCTTC. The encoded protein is CASSGTGKTTFEAYGYTF.

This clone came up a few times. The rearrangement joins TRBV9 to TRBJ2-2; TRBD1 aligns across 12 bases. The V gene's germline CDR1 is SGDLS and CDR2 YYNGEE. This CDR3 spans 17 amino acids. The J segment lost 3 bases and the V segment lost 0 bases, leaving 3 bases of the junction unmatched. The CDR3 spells CASSVGGQGAHTGELFF. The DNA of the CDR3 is TGTGCCAGCAGCGTAGGGGGACAGGGGGCACACACCGGGGAGCTGTTTTTT. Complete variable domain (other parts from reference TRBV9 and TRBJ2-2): DSGVTQTPKHLITATGQRVTLRCSPRSGDLSVYWYQQSLDQGLQFLIQYYNGEERAKGNILERFSAQQFPDLHSELNLSSLELGDSALYFCASSVGGQGAHTGELFFGEGSRLTVL.

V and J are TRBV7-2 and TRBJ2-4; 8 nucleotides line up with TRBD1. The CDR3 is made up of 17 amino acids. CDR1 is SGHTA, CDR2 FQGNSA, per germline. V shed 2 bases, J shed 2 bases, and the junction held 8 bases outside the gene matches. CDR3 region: CASSLIRGRVPKNIQYF. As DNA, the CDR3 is TGTGCCAGCAGCTTAATCAGGGGGCGCGTCCCCAAAAACATTCAGTACTTC.

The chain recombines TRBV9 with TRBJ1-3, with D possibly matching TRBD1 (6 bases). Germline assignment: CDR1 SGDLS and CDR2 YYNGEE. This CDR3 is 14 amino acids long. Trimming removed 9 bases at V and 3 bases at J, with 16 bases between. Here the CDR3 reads CATGTGNDGNTIYF. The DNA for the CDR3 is TGTGCCACCGGAACAGGGAATGATGGAAACACCATATATTTT.

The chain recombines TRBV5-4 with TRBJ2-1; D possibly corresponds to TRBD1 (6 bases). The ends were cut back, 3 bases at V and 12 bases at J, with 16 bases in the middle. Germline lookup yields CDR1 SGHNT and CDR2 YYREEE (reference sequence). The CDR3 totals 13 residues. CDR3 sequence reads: CASSSGTPGGQFF. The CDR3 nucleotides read TGTGCCAGCAGCTCCGGGACACCTGGTGGGCAGTTCTTC.

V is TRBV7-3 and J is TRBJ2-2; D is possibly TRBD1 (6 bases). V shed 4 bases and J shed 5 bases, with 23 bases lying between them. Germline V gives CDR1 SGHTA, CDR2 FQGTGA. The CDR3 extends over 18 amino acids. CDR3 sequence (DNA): TGTGCCAGCAGCTCCTACGGACCCAGGGGAAGTAGAACCGGGGAGCTGTTTTTT. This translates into CASSSYGPRGSRTGELFF.

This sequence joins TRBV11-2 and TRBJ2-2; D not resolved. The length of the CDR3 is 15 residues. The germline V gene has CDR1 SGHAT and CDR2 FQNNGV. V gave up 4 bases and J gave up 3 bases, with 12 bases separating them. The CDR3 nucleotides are TGTGCCAGCAGCTCCCGACTTCCCCACACCGGGGAGCTGTTTTTT. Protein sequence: CASSSRLPHTGELFF.

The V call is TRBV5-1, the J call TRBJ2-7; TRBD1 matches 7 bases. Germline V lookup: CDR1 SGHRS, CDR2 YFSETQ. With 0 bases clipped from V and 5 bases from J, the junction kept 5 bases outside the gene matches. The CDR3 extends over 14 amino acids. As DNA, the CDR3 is TGCGCCAGCAGCTTGGCAGACAGGGTTAACGAGCAGTACTTC. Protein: CASSLADRVNEQYF.

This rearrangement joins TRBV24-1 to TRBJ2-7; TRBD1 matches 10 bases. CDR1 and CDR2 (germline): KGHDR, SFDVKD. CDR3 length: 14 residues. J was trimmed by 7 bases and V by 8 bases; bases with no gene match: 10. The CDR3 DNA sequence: TGTGCCACCAATGCCGGGACAGGGGTAAAGGAGCAGTACTTC. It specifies CATNAGTGVKEQYF.

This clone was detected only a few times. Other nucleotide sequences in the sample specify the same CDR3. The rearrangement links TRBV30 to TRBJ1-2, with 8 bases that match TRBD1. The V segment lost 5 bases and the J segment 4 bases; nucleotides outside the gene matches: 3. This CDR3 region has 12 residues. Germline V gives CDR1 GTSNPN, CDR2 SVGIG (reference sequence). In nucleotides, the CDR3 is TGTGCCTGGGGACAGGGATCCTATGGCTACACCTTC. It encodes CAWGQGSYGYTF.

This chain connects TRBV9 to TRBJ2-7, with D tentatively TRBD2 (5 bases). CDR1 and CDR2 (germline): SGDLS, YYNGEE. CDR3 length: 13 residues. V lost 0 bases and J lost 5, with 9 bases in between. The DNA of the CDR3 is TGTGCCAGCAGCGTAGATAGCGTTCACGAGCAGTACTTC. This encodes CASSVDSVHEQYF.

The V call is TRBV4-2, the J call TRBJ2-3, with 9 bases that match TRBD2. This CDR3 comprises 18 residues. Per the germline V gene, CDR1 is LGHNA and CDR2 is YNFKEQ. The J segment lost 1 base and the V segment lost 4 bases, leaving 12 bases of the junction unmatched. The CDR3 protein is CASSPTLGGRARTDTQYF. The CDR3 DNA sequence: TGTGCCAGCAGCCCAACCCTGGGCGGGAGGGCCCGCACAGATACGCAGTATTTT.

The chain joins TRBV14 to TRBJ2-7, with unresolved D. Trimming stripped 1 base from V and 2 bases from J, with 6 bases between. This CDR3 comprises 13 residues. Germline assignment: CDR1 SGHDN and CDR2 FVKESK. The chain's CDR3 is CASSQAGPYEQYF. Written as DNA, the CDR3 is TGTGCCAGCAGCCAAGCAGGCCCCTACGAGCAGTACTTC.

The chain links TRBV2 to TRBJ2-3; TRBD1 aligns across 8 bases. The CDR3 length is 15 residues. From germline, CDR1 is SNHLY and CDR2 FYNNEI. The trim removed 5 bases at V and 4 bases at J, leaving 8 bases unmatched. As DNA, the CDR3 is TGTGCCAGCAGTACTTCCGGGACAGGCGCAGATACGCAGTATTTT. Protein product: CASSTSGTGADTQYF.

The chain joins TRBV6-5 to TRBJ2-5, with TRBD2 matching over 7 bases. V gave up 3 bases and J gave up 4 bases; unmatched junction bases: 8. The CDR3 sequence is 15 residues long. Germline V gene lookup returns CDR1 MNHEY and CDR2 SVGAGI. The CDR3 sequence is CASSYGRGGRETQYF. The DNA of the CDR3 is TGTGCCAGCAGTTATGGGCGGGGAGGGCGAGAGACCCAGTACTTC.

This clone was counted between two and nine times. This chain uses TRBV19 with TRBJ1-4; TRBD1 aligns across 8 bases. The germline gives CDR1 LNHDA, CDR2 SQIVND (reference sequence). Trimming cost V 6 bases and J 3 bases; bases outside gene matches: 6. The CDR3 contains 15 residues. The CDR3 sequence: CASRTPGQANEKLFF. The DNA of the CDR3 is TGTGCCAGTAGAACTCCGGGACAGGCTAATGAAAAACTGTTTTTT.

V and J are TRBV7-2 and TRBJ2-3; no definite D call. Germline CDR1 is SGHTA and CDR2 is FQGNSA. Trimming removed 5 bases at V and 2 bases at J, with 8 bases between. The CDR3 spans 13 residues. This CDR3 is CASSGQATDTQYF. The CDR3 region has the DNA TGTGCCAGCAGCGGGCAGGCCACAGATACGCAGTATTTT.

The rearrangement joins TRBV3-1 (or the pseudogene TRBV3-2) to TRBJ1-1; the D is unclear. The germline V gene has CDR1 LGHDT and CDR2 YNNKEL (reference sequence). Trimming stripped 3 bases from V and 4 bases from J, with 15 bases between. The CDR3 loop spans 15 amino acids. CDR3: CASSQEFYSPTEAFF. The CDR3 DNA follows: TGTGCCAGCAGCCAGGAGTTCTATTCCCCCACTGAAGCTTTCTTT.

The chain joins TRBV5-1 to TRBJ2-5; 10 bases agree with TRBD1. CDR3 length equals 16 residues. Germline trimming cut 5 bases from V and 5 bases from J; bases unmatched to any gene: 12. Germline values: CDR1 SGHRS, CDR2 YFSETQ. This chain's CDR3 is CASRPDRGLVGETQYF. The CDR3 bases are TGCGCCAGCAGGCCTGACAGGGGGCTGGTTGGGGAGACCCAGTACTTC.

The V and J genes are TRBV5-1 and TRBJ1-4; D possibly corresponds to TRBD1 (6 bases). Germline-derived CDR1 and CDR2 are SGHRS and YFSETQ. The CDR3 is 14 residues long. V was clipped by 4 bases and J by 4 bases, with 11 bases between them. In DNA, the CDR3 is TGCGCCAGCAGCCAGGACAGCCTTAATGAAAAACTGTTTTTT. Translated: CASSQDSLNEKLFF.

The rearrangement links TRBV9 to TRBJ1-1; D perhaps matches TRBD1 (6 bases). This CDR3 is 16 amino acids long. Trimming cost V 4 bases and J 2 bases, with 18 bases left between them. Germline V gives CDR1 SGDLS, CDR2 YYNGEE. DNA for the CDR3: TGTGCCAGCAGCACGTCCACAGGGAGGGGAAACACTGAAGCTTTCTTT. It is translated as CASSTSTGRGNTEAFF.

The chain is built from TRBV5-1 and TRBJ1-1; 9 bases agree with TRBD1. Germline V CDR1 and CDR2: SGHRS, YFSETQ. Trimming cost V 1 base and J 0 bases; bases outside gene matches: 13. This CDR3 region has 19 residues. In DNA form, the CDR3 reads TGCGCCAGCAGCTTGTTAGGTGGACAGGGGAAGAGCGTGAACACTGAAGCTTTCTTT. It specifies CASSLLGGQGKSVNTEAFF.

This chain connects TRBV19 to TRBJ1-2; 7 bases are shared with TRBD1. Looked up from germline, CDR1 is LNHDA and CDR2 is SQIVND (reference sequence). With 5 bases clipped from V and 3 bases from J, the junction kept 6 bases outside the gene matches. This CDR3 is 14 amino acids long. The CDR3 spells CASSDSGQHYGYTF. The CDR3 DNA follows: TGTGCCAGTAGTGACTCGGGACAGCACTATGGCTACACCTTC.

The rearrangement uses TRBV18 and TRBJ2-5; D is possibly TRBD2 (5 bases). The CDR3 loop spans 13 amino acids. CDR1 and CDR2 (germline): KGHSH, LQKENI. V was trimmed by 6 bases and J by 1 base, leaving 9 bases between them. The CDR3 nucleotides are TGTGCCAGCTCTGTGGACTCCCAAGAGACCCAGTACTTC. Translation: CASSVDSQETQYF.

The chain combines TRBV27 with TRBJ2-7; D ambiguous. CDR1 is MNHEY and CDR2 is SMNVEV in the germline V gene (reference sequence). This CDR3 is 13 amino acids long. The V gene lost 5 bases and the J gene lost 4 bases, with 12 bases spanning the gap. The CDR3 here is CASSPPSLYEQYF. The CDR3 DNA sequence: TGTGCCAGCAGTCCTCCCTCGTTGTACGAGCAGTACTTC.

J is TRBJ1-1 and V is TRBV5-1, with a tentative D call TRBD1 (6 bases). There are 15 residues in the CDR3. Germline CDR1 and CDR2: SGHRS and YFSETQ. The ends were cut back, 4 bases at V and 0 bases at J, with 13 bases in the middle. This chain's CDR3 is CASSLRQGMNTEAFF. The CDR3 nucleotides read TGCGCCAGCAGCCTTCGTCAGGGGATGAACACTGAAGCTTTCTTT.

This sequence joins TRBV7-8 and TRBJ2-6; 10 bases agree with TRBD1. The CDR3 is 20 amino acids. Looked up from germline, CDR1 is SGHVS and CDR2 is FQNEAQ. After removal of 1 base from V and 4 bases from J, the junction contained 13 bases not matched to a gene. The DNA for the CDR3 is TGTGCCAGCAGCTTAGGATCAGGGACAGGGGTTTTGAGAGGGGCCAACGTCCTGACTTTC. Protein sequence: CASSLGSGTGVLRGANVLTF.

As DNA, the CDR3 is TGTGCCAGCAGGGCCGACAGGCTTCGCAATCAGCCCCAGCATTTT. It yields the protein CASRADRLRNQPQHF. The chain carries TRBV6-5 and TRBJ1-5; D possibly corresponds to TRBD1 (6 bases). V was cut by 6 bases and J by 2 bases, with 14 bases left in between. There are 15 residues in the CDR3. The V gene's germline CDR1 is MNHEY and CDR2 SVGAGI.

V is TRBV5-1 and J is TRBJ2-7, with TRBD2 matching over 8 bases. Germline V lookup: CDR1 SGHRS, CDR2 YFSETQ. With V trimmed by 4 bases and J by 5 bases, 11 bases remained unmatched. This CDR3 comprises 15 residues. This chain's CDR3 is CASSRSGNRQDEQYF. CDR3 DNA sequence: TGCGCCAGCAGCCGTAGCGGGAACCGCCAGGACGAGCAGTACTTC.